The 30 T cell receptor beta chains in this list originate from one sample, sequenced in a study of blood T cell repertoires in COVID-19. Repertoires were generated with immunoSEQ multiplex PCR, while TCRdb's copy carries only in-frame clones and drops some. Of a few hundred thousand clones listed, around 84% were seen once; the top ten hold under 3%. Sequencing input: peripheral blood. The source of these receptors is a human donor in a cohort sampled during active COVID-19.

V usage is TRBV30 and J usage is TRBJ1-3; D remains ambiguous. The CDR3 extends over 13 amino acids. V gave up 3 bases and J gave up 1 base, with 7 bases separating them. In germline, CDR1 is GTSNPN, CDR2 SVGIG (reference sequence). CDR3 bases: TGTGCCTGGAGCAGAGGGTCTGGAAACACCATATATTTT. Translating it yields CAWSRGSGNTIYF.

The V gene is TRBV19, the J gene TRBJ1-4; 8 nucleotides align to TRBD1. Germline CDR1 reads LNHDA; CDR2 reads SQIVND (reference sequence). The length of the CDR3 is 14 residues. Germline trimming cut 5 bases from V and 5 bases from J; bases unmatched to any gene: 4. The CDR3: CASSPRTGNEKLFF. The CDR3 DNA sequence: TGTGCCAGTAGTCCGAGGACAGGGAATGAAAAACTGTTTTTT.

This chain joins TRBV5-1 and TRBJ1-6; 9 bases map to TRBD1. CDR1 is SGHRS, CDR2 YFSETQ, per germline. The CDR3 has 15 residues. V lost 0 bases and J lost 10; bases outside the gene matches: 5. The CDR3 DNA follows: TGCGCCAGCAGCTTGGAGGGACAGGGAGGATCACCCCTCCACTTT. Protein product: CASSLEGQGGSPLHF.

This sequence joins TRBV24-1 and TRBJ1-5; no clear D. The CDR3 consists of 12 residues. Per the germline V gene, CDR1 is KGHDR and CDR2 is SFDVKD. Between the trimmed V and J ends, which lost 3 bases and 7 bases, there was a span of 6 bases. DNA of the CDR3: TGTGCCACCAGTGATCCTGGCCAGCCCCAGCATTTT. Its translation: CATSDPGQPQHF.

The chain uses TRBV28 and TRBJ1-5; the match to TRBD1 covers 9 bases. CDR1 is MDHEN, CDR2 SYDVKM, per germline. This CDR3 comprises 16 residues. V was pared by 5 bases and J by 3 bases, with 8 bases of the junction left unmatched. The CDR3 spells CASSTGQGYPNQPQHF. The CDR3 nucleotides read TGTGCCAGCAGTACGGGACAGGGATACCCCAATCAGCCCCAGCATTTT.

This clone was picked up a small number of times. The chain combines TRBV19 with TRBJ1-1; no reliable D call. CDR1 and CDR2 (germline): LNHDA, SQIVND (reference sequence). The CDR3 sequence is 13 residues long. Trimming pared 1 base from V and 2 bases from J, leaving 5 bases between. The chain's CDR3 is CASSIGRNTEAFF. The CDR3 DNA sequence: TGTGCCAGTAGTATAGGCAGAAACACTGAAGCTTTCTTT. Based on the CDR3 plus reference TRBV19 and TRBJ1-1, the full variable domain is DGGITQSPKYLFRKEGQNVTLSCEQNLNHDAMYWYRQDPGQGLRLIYYSQIVNDFQKGDIAEGYSVSREKKESFPLTVTSAQKNPTAFYLCASSIGRNTEAFFGQGTRLTVV.

This clone was observed a single time. The rearrangement links TRBV5-1 to TRBJ2-5, with 10 bases aligning to TRBD2. The germline CDR1 and CDR2 sequences are SGHRS and YFSETQ. The V gene end was trimmed by 2 bases and the J gene end by 4 bases; junction bases not matched to a gene: 5. This CDR3 has 15 residues. CDR3 bases: TGCGCCAGCAGCTTCTTAGCGGGAGGAGGAGAGACCCAGTACTTC. The encoded protein is CASSFLAGGGETQYF.

Only a few counts were recorded for this clone. The V and J genes are TRBV27 and TRBJ2-7, with 8 bases lining up with TRBD2. With 6 bases clipped from V and 4 bases from J, the junction kept 5 bases outside the gene matches. The CDR3 runs to 13 residues. CDR1 is MNHEY and CDR2 is SMNVEV in the germline V gene (reference sequence). The CDR3 loop is CASRAGGNYEQYF. In DNA form, the CDR3 reads TGTGCCAGCAGGGCGGGGGGAAATTACGAGCAGTACTTC.

The V gene is TRBV4-1, the J gene TRBJ1-5, with TRBD1 matching 8 bases. The CDR3 totals 19 residues. Germline trimming cut 0 bases from V and 4 bases from J; bases unmatched to any gene: 14. From germline, CDR1 is MGHRA and CDR2 YSYEKL. CDR3 loop: CASSQEYLPGGLPNQPQHF. The CDR3 region has the DNA TGCGCCAGCAGCCAAGAATATCTCCCAGGGGGCCTACCAAATCAGCCCCAGCATTTT.

The V gene is TRBV2, the J gene TRBJ1-1; D gene uncertain. CDR1 is SNHLY and CDR2 is FYNNEI in the germline V gene. Trimming removed 5 bases from V and 1 base from J, with 8 bases in between. CDR3 size: 13 residues. CDR3 bases: TGTGCCAGCAGTCTTCAGGCGAACACTGAAGCTTTCTTT. Residues: CASSLQANTEAFF.

The rearrangement links TRBV2 to TRBJ2-5, with D maybe TRBD2 (7 bases). The germline V gene encodes CDR1 SNHLY and CDR2 FYNNEI. Trimming pared 6 bases from V and 3 bases from J, leaving 17 bases between. This CDR3 has 15 residues. CDR3: CASSEGGAGEETQYF. In DNA, the CDR3 is TGTGCCAGCAGCGAGGGGGGGGCCGGTGAAGAGACCCAGTACTTC.

There are a few counts of this clone. V and J are TRBV28 and TRBJ1-5; no reliable D call. Germline V gene lookup returns CDR1 MDHEN and CDR2 SYDVKM. V was clipped by 5 bases and J by 9 bases, with 8 bases between them. The CDR3 runs 11 residues. CDR3 sequence reads: CASSLSWPQHF. CDR3 DNA sequence: TGTGCCAGCAGTCTTTCGTGGCCCCAGCATTTT. The whole variable domain, remainder taken from reference TRBV28 and TRBJ1-5, is DVKVTQSSRYLVKRTGEKVFLECVQDMDHENMFWYRQDPGLGLRLIYFSYDVKMKEKGDIPEGYSVSREKKERFSLILESASTNQTSMYLCASSLSWPQHFGDGTRLSIL.

The rearrangement links TRBV3-1 (or the pseudogene TRBV3-2) to TRBJ2-7, with 12 bases lining up with TRBD2. CDR1 and CDR2 from the germline V gene are LGHDT and YNNKEL (reference sequence). The CDR3 has 15 residues. V was pared by 5 bases and J by 2 bases, with 4 bases of the junction left unmatched. DNA of the CDR3: TGTGCCAGCAGCGACCGGACTAGCGGGGCCTACGAGCAGTACTTC. Translation gives CASSDRTSGAYEQYF.

This chain uses TRBV21-1 with TRBJ2-1; the tabulated D call, TRBD2, remains unverified against the DNA. TRBV21-1 is recorded as a pseudogene. The CDR3 spans 15 residues. The CDR3 loop is CASSPLAGEYNEQFF. In nucleotides, the CDR3 is TGTGCCAGCAGCCCCCTAGCGGGAGAGTACAATGAGCAGTTCTTC.

This clone was recorded a few times. As DNA, the CDR3 is TGTGCCAGCTCAGCAAGGAGCTCCTACGAGCAGTACTTC. Translated: CASSARSSYEQYF. The chain joins TRBV27 to TRBJ2-7, with D unclear. Trimming took 8 bases from V and 0 from J, leaving 11 bases between them. The CDR3 is 13 amino acids. Germline lookup yields CDR1 MNHEY and CDR2 SMNVEV (reference sequence).

The chain uses TRBV30 and TRBJ1-1, with a weak D call TRBD1 (5 bases). This CDR3 region has 14 residues. Germline CDR1 is GTSNPN and CDR2 is SVGIG (reference sequence). V shed 0 bases and J shed 5 bases, with 13 bases lying between them. CDR3 nucleotides: TGTGCCTGGAGTGTAGTTCCGGGGGGGACTGAAGCTTTCTTT. This translates into CAWSVVPGGTEAFF.

The V gene is TRBV4-2, the J gene TRBJ1-2; D perhaps matches TRBD1 (5 bases). The CDR3 extends over 14 amino acids. V lost 3 bases and J 2 bases, leaving 10 bases between the germline ends. Germline V CDR1 and CDR2: LGHNA, YNFKEQ. CDR3 bases: TGTGCCAGCAGCCAGTGGGGCACGAACTATGGCTACACCTTC. Translated, it gives CASSQWGTNYGYTF.

J is TRBJ2-5 and V is TRBV24-1; the match to TRBD2 covers 16 bases. With V trimmed by 4 bases and J by 5 bases, 3 bases remained unmatched. From germline, CDR1 is KGHDR and CDR2 SFDVKD. The CDR3 has 16 amino acids. The CDR3 sequence: CATSDQGLAGGETQYF. The CDR3 DNA reads TGTGCCACCAGTGACCAGGGACTAGCGGGAGGGGAGACCCAGTACTTC.

The chain carries TRBV7-2 and TRBJ1-2; TRBD1 might be the D (6 bases). Germline lookup yields CDR1 SGHTA and CDR2 FQGNSA. Trimming stripped 4 bases from V and 7 bases from J, with 16 bases between. The CDR3 spans 14 residues. CDR3 sequence (DNA): TGTGCCAGCAGCTGGGGGGGGCGAAGGACTGGCTACACCTTC. This encodes CASSWGGRRTGYTF.

The chain couples TRBV30 to TRBJ2-1; 12 bases map to TRBD2. The CDR3 spans 15 residues. The V segment lost 5 bases and the J segment 6 bases; nucleotides outside the gene matches: 8. The germline gives CDR1 GTSNPN, CDR2 SVGIG (reference sequence). The CDR3 sequence: CAWGLAGKFGNEQFF. CDR3 nucleotide sequence: TGTGCCTGGGGACTAGCGGGAAAGTTTGGCAATGAGCAGTTCTTC.

The rearrangement joins TRBV7-9 to TRBJ2-2; TRBD1 might be the D (5 bases). There are 15 residues in the CDR3. V was cut by 2 bases and J by 5 bases, with 12 bases left in between. Germline values: CDR1 SEHNR, CDR2 FQNEAQ (reference sequence). Written as DNA, the CDR3 is TGTGCCAGCAGCTTACCCCAGGGTAGAACCGGGGAGCTGTTTTTT. It encodes CASSLPQGRTGELFF.

The V and J genes are TRBV2 and TRBJ2-5; D not resolved. Germline lookup yields CDR1 SNHLY and CDR2 FYNNEI. The CDR3 extends over 15 amino acids. Between the trimmed V and J ends, which lost 8 bases and 2 bases, there was a span of 18 bases. The CDR3 DNA is TGTGCCAGCCGTCGCGGCGAGGTTGCTCAAGAGACCCAGTACTTC. Its protein product is CASRRGEVAQETQYF. Together with reference TRBV2 and TRBJ2-5, the CDR3 gives the full variable domain: EPEVTQTPSHQVTQMGQEVILRCVPISNHLYFYWYRQILGQKVEFLVSFYNNEISEKSEIFDDQFSVERPDGSNFTLKIRSTKLEDSAMYFCASRRGEVAQETQYFGPGTRLLVL.

The rearrangement joins TRBV10-3 to TRBJ2-2; 7 bases map to TRBD2. V shed 10 bases and J 7 bases; nucleotides not matched to a gene: 9. Germline loops: CDR1 ENHRY, CDR2 SYGVKD. The length of the CDR3 is 13 residues. The CDR3 nucleotides are TGTGCCACAGGGACTACCGATGGCGGGGAGCTGTTTTTT. Translated, it gives CATGTTDGGELFF.

This chain joins TRBV4-2 and TRBJ2-7, with D perhaps TRBD1 (5 bases). The germline V gene has CDR1 LGHNA and CDR2 YNFKEQ. This CDR3 is 20 amino acids long. V was pared by 2 bases and J by 1 base, with 27 bases between. The CDR3 loop reads CASSQPNYRLPSSVSYEQYF. The CDR3 DNA sequence: TGTGCCAGCAGCCAACCAAATTACAGGCTCCCATCCTCAGTTTCCTACGAGCAGTACTTC.

The count of this clone is one. The genes are TRBV15 and TRBJ2-3; 10 bases agree with TRBD2. The ends lost 9 bases at V and 2 bases at J; junction bases unmatched: 11. This CDR3 comprises 16 residues. Germline V gives CDR1 LNHNV, CDR2 YYDKDF (reference sequence). CDR3 sequence reads: CATSGRLFLDTDTQYF. CDR3 bases: TGTGCCACTAGCGGGAGGTTATTCTTGGACACAGATACGCAGTATTTT.

This clone was counted only a few times. J is TRBJ2-7 and V is TRBV5-1; possibly TRBD1 for D (6 bases). V was shortened by 0 bases and J by 4 bases, with 11 bases between the two germline ends. CDR3 length: 14 residues. CDR1 is SGHRS and CDR2 is YFSETQ in the germline V gene. In DNA form, the CDR3 reads TGCGCCAGCAGCTTGGAAACAGGGATATACGAGCAGTACTTC. Its translation: CASSLETGIYEQYF.

The chain joins TRBV7-3 to TRBJ2-7; 11 bases agree with TRBD2. In germline, CDR1 is SGHTA, CDR2 FQGTGA. The CDR3 totals 14 residues. V gave up 4 bases and J gave up 6 bases; unmatched junction bases: 5. CDR3 sequence reads: CASSSTSGNGEQYF. The DNA of the CDR3 is TGTGCCAGCAGCTCGACTAGCGGGAATGGCGAGCAGTACTTC.

This clone was seen more than once but under ten times. The chain recombines TRBV6-5 with TRBJ2-2; D possibly corresponds to TRBD2 (5 bases). Germline loops: CDR1 MNHEY, CDR2 SVGAGI. CDR3 length: 12 amino acids. Trimming took 4 bases from V and 7 from J, leaving 7 bases between them. CDR3 DNA sequence: TGTGCCAGCAGTTTTCGGGGCGGGGAGCTGTTTTTT. It codes for CASSFRGGELFF.

This clone was detected once. The chain links TRBV10-3 to TRBJ1-5, with D perhaps matching TRBD1 (6 bases). The CDR3 totals 13 residues. Germline V gives CDR1 ENHRY, CDR2 SYGVKD. Trimming stripped 11 bases from V and 7 bases from J, with 18 bases between. CDR3 protein: CAAAGPQGQPQHF. CDR3 bases: TGTGCCGCCGCGGGTCCTCAGGGGCAGCCCCAGCATTTT.

The genes are TRBV4-1 and TRBJ1-1; tentatively, D is TRBD1 (6 bases). Trimming shortened V by 7 bases and J by 0 bases, and 24 bases separated the two germline ends. Germline CDR1 reads MGHRA; CDR2 reads YSYEKL. The CDR3 has 18 residues. CDR3 DNA: TGCGCCAGCAAGAACAGGGCAGGCGCCGGGCGCATGAACACTGAAGCTTTCTTT. It is translated as CASKNRAGAGRMNTEAFF.